These 24 T cell receptor beta chains were sequenced from one sample in a study of chemoradiotherapy in HPV16-positive cancers. Sequencing used immunoSEQ multiplex PCR; TCRdb keeps in-frame clones, though not all of them. Of fewer than 7,500 clones listed, 85% to 90% are singletons. Sample acquisition took place from a patient who underwent chemoradiotherapy. The source of these receptors is a human donor with HPV-associated anogenital cancer.

Here the CDR3 reads CASSLSLAGGKDTQYF. The CDR3 DNA sequence: TGTGCCAGCAGTTTATCGCTAGCGGGGGGTAAGGATACGCAGTATTTT. V and J are TRBV27 and TRBJ2-3, with 11 bases identical to TRBD2. Germline V lookup: CDR1 MNHEY, CDR2 SMNVEV (reference sequence). V lost 0 bases, J lost 6 bases, and 5 bases stayed unmatched. This CDR3 is built from 16 residues.

This chain links TRBV4-2 with TRBJ1-2; TRBD1 is a possible D gene (5 bases). Trimming cost V 0 bases and J 4 bases, with 12 bases left between them. This CDR3 is 15 amino acids long. Looked up from germline, CDR1 is LGHNA and CDR2 is YNFKEQ. CDR3 residues: CASSQEMTVGYGYTF. As DNA, the CDR3 is TGTGCCAGCAGCCAAGAAATGACAGTGGGCTATGGCTACACCTTC.

The J gene is TRBJ1-2, the V gene TRBV6-5; D is unclear. This CDR3 spans 16 amino acids. V dropped 4 bases and J dropped 2 bases, with 17 bases sitting between them. CDR1 and CDR2 from the germline V gene are MNHEY and SVGAGI. The CDR3 DNA is TGTGCCAGCAGTTCTCGTCCCTTCATGATAAACTATGGCTACACCTTC. Translated: CASSSRPFMINYGYTF.

This chain uses TRBV6-5 with TRBJ1-1, with 8 bases matching TRBD1. The junction had 5 bases not matched to a gene; V was cut back by 4 bases and J by 1 base. There are 15 residues in the CDR3. CDR1 is MNHEY, CDR2 SVGAGI, per germline. The CDR3 DNA is TGTGCCAGCAGTTTACAGGGGGTGAGGAACACTGAAGCTTTCTTT. This encodes CASSLQGVRNTEAFF.

CDR3 residues: CATNGGPNEKLFF. In nucleotides, the CDR3 is TGTGCCACCAACGGGGGCCCTAATGAAAAACTGTTTTTT. This chain uses TRBV2 with TRBJ1-4, with D maybe TRBD1 (6 bases). The CDR3 has 13 amino acids. Germline V CDR1 and CDR2: SNHLY, FYNNEI. The V and J ends lost 10 bases and 3 bases respectively, with 12 bases between them.

This sequence joins TRBV6-5 and TRBJ1-5; no clear D. Germline V gene lookup returns CDR1 MNHEY and CDR2 SVGAGI. This CDR3 spans 14 amino acids. V was cut by 5 bases and J by 4 bases, with 12 bases left in between. CDR3 sequence: CASSLNGRNQPQHF. The CDR3 DNA follows: TGTGCCAGCAGTCTAAACGGGCGAAATCAGCCCCAGCATTTT.

The V and J genes are TRBV19 and TRBJ2-3; TRBD2 matches 7 bases. This CDR3 is built from 15 residues. Unmatched junction bases numbered 6, after V lost 4 bases and J lost 2 bases. The germline CDR1 and CDR2 sequences are LNHDA and SQIVND (reference sequence). DNA of the CDR3: TGTGCCAGTAGTAGGGGCGGGGGAGCCACAGATACGCAGTATTTT. It yields the protein CASSRGGGATDTQYF.

The V call is TRBV5-1, the J call TRBJ1-1; the D is unclear. Trimming left V 0 bases short and J 1 base short, with 7 bases between. Germline assignment: CDR1 SGHRS and CDR2 YFSETQ. The length of the CDR3 is 14 residues. The CDR3 bases are TGCGCCAGCAGCTTGGGACCCGGGAACACTGAAGCTTTCTTT. The encoded protein is CASSLGPGNTEAFF. Filled out from reference TRBV5-1 and TRBJ1-1, the complete variable domain reads KAGVTQTPRYLIKTRGQQVTLSCSPISGHRSVSWYQQTPGQGLQFLFEYFSETQRNKGNFPGRFSGRQFSNSRSEMNVSTLELGDSALYLCASSLGPGNTEAFFGQGTRLTVV.

The chain uses TRBV7-8 and TRBJ2-1; weak D call: TRBD1 (7 bases). Per the germline V gene, CDR1 is SGHVS and CDR2 is FQNEAQ. The CDR3 covers 15 residues. The germline V and J ends were trimmed by 3 bases and 8 bases, with 17 bases remaining between them. CDR3 sequence (DNA): TGTGCCAGCAGCTTTTCAGGGGGGCTGGTTTATGAGCAGTTCTTC. Protein sequence: CASSFSGGLVYEQFF.

The rearrangement links TRBV14 to TRBJ2-7; 7 bases agree with TRBD1. Per germline, CDR1 SGHDN and CDR2 FVKESK. The ends lost 5 bases at V and 2 bases at J; junction bases unmatched: 12. The CDR3 spans 16 residues. CDR3 region: CASSSRSGTATYEQYF. CDR3 coding DNA: TGTGCCAGCAGCTCAAGGTCCGGGACAGCAACCTACGAGCAGTACTTC. Using reference TRBV14 and TRBJ2-7 for the parts outside the CDR3, the full variable domain is EAGVTQFPSHSVIEKGQTVTLRCDPISGHDNLYWYRRVMGKEIKFLLHFVKESKQDESGMPNNRFLAERTGGTYSTLKVQPAELEDSGVYFCASSSRSGTATYEQYFGPGTRLTVT.

This chain uses TRBV7-9 with TRBJ1-2; 7 bases agree with TRBD1. V shed 2 bases and J 7 bases; nucleotides not matched to a gene: 13. The CDR3 is 16 residues long. Germline lookup yields CDR1 SEHNR and CDR2 FQNEAQ (reference sequence). CDR3 loop: CASSLNSQGVHGGYTF. CDR3 coding DNA: TGTGCCAGCAGCTTAAACTCTCAGGGGGTTCATGGTGGCTACACCTTC. Full variable domain (missing parts from reference TRBV7-9 and TRBJ1-2): DTGVSQNPRHKITKRGQNVTFRCDPISEHNRLYWYRQTLGQGPEFLTYFQNEAQLEKSRLLSDRFSAERPKGSFSTLEIQRTEQGDSAMYLCASSLNSQGVHGGYTFGSGTRLTVV.

V usage is TRBV2 and J usage is TRBJ1-2; a weak D match, TRBD1 (5 bases). The CDR3 sequence is 14 residues long. V was cut by 3 bases and J by 7 bases, with 15 bases left in between. Germline-derived CDR1 and CDR2 are SNHLY and FYNNEI. The CDR3 sequence: CASSDSAGPIGYTF. CDR3 sequence (DNA): TGTGCCAGCAGTGATTCGGCAGGGCCTATTGGCTACACCTTC.

The table lists this clone with a count of one. The DNA is left out, because the CDR3 cannot be placed on it with certainty; the CDR3 is given as TCRdb lists it. V is TRBV19 and J is TRBJ2-3; no DNA check was done on the table's D call, TRBD2. The CDR3 adds up to 14 amino acids, both ends counted. The germline V gene has CDR1 LNHDA and CDR2 SQIVND (reference sequence). CDR3 in amino acids: CASTSGSRTDTQYF.

The V and J genes are TRBV11-3 and TRBJ1-6; no firm D call. The CDR3 runs to 14 residues. Trimming took 4 bases from V and 10 from J, leaving 14 bases between them. Per germline, CDR1 SGHNT and CDR2 YENEEA. The CDR3 region is CASSSHVPGSPLHF. The CDR3 nucleotides read TGTGCCAGCAGCTCACACGTCCCGGGGTCACCCCTCCACTTT.

The chain has TRBV6-1 and TRBJ1-3, with D maybe TRBD1 (5 bases). V was clipped by 3 bases and J by 2 bases, with 5 bases between them. The germline V gene encodes CDR1 MNHNS and CDR2 SASEGT. This CDR3 is 13 amino acids long. CDR3 protein: CASSEGPGNTIYF. The CDR3 DNA sequence: TGTGCCAGCAGTGAGGGGCCTGGAAACACCATATATTTT.

The rearrangement links TRBV7-9 to TRBJ2-1, with D possibly being TRBD2 (6 bases). V shed 5 bases and J shed 5 bases, with 19 bases lying between them. CDR3 length equals 16 residues. Germline assignment: CDR1 SEHNR and CDR2 FQNEAQ (reference sequence). CDR3 protein: CASSPDRGLKNNEQFF. As DNA, the CDR3 is TGTGCCAGCAGCCCAGATCGGGGACTTAAGAACAATGAGCAGTTCTTC. Full variable domain (outside the CDR3, taken from reference TRBV7-9 and TRBJ2-1): DTGVSQNPRHKITKRGQNVTFRCDPISEHNRLYWYRQTLGQGPEFLTYFQNEAQLEKSRLLSDRFSAERPKGSFSTLEIQRTEQGDSAMYLCASSPDRGLKNNEQFFGPGTRLTVL.

The chain joins TRBV12-5 to TRBJ1-1; 9 nucleotides match TRBD1. V trimming: 5 bases; J trimming: 4 bases; junction bases outside the gene matches: 2. This CDR3 is 13 amino acids long. Germline V gives CDR1 LGHNT, CDR2 FRNRAP. The CDR3 loop is CASGVTGGTEAFF. The CDR3 DNA reads TGTGCTAGTGGTGTGACAGGGGGCACTGAAGCTTTCTTT.

V is TRBV19 and J is TRBJ2-7; D gene uncertain. Germline CDR1 is LNHDA and CDR2 is SQIVND (reference sequence). The length of the CDR3 is 14 residues. Trimming removed 5 bases at V and 4 bases at J, with 15 bases between. The CDR3 loop reads CASSPYLDGYEQYF. DNA for the CDR3: TGTGCCAGTAGTCCCTACCTTGATGGTTACGAGCAGTACTTC.

The chain carries TRBV5-1 and TRBJ2-1; D gene unclear. Germline V gives CDR1 SGHRS, CDR2 YFSETQ. V was shortened by 4 bases and J by 6 bases, with 5 bases between the two germline ends. The CDR3 has 11 amino acids. The CDR3 DNA is TGCGCCAGCAGCCCAGCCAATGAGCAGTTCTTC. This gives the protein CASSPANEQFF.

This clone was counted once. V and J are TRBV19 and TRBJ2-3; a weak D match, TRBD2 (6 bases). Germline assignment: CDR1 LNHDA and CDR2 SQIVND (reference sequence). This CDR3 contains 15 residues. Trimming left V 6 bases short and J 0 bases short, with 13 bases between. The CDR3 sequence is CASSLLASSTDTQYF. CDR3 coding DNA: TGTGCCAGTAGCCTCCTAGCGTCTAGCACAGATACGCAGTATTTT.

The J gene is TRBJ1-6, the V gene TRBV27, with D hard to call. Germline V lookup: CDR1 MNHEY, CDR2 SMNVEV (reference sequence). CDR3 length: 14 amino acids. V shed 7 bases and J shed 7 bases, with 14 bases lying between them. This CDR3 reads CASTLRAANSPLHF. The CDR3 nucleotides are TGTGCCAGCACCCTAAGGGCGGCCAATTCACCCCTCCACTTT.

The chain uses TRBV30 and TRBJ1-5; D may be TRBD1 (6 bases). CDR1 and CDR2 (germline): GTSNPN, SVGIG (reference sequence). The CDR3 is made up of 15 amino acids. V was pared by 4 bases and J by 3 bases, with 16 bases between. CDR3 bases: TGTGCCTGGAACGGAGGGGGGGGCCCCAATCAGCCCCAGCATTTT. This gives the protein CAWNGGGGPNQPQHF.

The chain has TRBV19 and TRBJ2-4, with 12 bases that match TRBD1. The CDR3 runs to 16 residues. Germline-derived CDR1 and CDR2 are LNHDA and SQIVND (reference sequence). V trimming: 3 bases; J trimming: 6 bases; junction bases outside the gene matches: 6. This chain's CDR3 is CASSIQGQGARNIQYF. CDR3 sequence (DNA): TGTGCCAGTAGTATTCAGGGACAGGGGGCGAGAAACATTCAGTACTTC.

V is TRBV13 and J is TRBJ1-6, with D unresolved. Per the germline V gene, CDR1 is PRHDT and CDR2 is FYEKMQ (reference sequence). Trimming took 3 bases from V and 10 from J, leaving 10 bases between them. The length of the CDR3 is 13 residues. The CDR3 sequence is CASSFPGESPLHF. The CDR3 nucleotides read TGTGCCAGCAGCTTCCCGGGAGAGTCACCCCTCCACTTT.